The source of this T cell receptor beta chain is a study of shared clonotypes between healthy human individuals. Each PCR replicate from the sorted subsets contained around 0.2 ug DNA, which is 30,000 or so T cell genomes. The protocol was immunoSEQ multiplex PCR, while the TCRdb copy is restricted to in-frame clones and leaves out a portion. This sample has fewer than 350,000 clones; roughly 84% occur once, and the top ten carry 15% to 20%. Between the trimmed V and J ends, which lost 2 bases and 3 bases, there was a span of 5 bases. CDR1 is ENHRY, CDR2 SYGVKD, per germline. The CDR3 consists of 13 residues.

The specimen was memory CD8+ T cells sorted from blood. Subset defined: CD45RO+ cells pooled with CCR7-negative TemRA cells. The sequence was obtained from a man between 18 and 35 years old in good health. The chain links TRBV10-3 to TRBJ2-1, with TRBD1 as a possible D gene (5 bases). CDR3 residues: CAISEDSYNEQFF. Written as DNA, the CDR3 is TGTGCCATCAGTGAGGACAGCTACAATGAGCAGTTCTTC.